The 16 T cell receptor beta chains presented below share a single source sample, sequenced in a study of blood T cell repertoires in COVID-19. Profiling relied on immunoSEQ multiplex PCR, and the TCRdb table lists in-frame clones only, not all of them. The table lists approximately 200,000 clones, 70% to 85% of them singletons. The sample comprised peripheral blood. These receptors all come from a woman aged 25 to 45 with acute or convalescent COVID-19.

The rearrangement links TRBV5-4 to TRBJ2-5, with 7 bases that match TRBD1. The CDR3 length is 14 residues. Germline values: CDR1 SGHNT, CDR2 YYREEE (reference sequence). V lost 3 bases to trimming and J lost 4 bases; unmatched junction nucleotides: 6. The CDR3 nucleotides read TGTGCCAGCAGCTCGACAGGGACGGGAGAGACCCAGTACTTC. This gives the protein CASSSTGTGETQYF.

CDR3 sequence: CASSARTEPFSYGYTF. For the CDR3, the DNA is TGTGCCAGCAGCGCTCGGACAGAGCCCTTCTCCTATGGCTACACCTTC. The chain joins TRBV9 to TRBJ1-2, with D tentatively TRBD1 (6 bases). Deletions cut 3 bases from V and 4 bases from J, with 19 bases between. There are 16 residues in the CDR3. Germline CDR1 reads SGDLS; CDR2 reads YYNGEE.

The chain joins TRBV7-7 to TRBJ1-5, with 9 bases fitting TRBD1. Germline assignment: CDR1 SSHAT and CDR2 FNYEAQ (reference sequence). The V and J ends lost 5 bases and 0 bases, in that order; junction bases with no gene match: 17. This CDR3 comprises 20 residues. For the CDR3, the DNA is TGTGCCAGCAGCCCCTCCCCCCGGACAGGGGCCCATTATAGCAATCAGCCCCAGCATTTT. It is translated as CASSPSPRTGAHYSNQPQHF.

The rearrangement links TRBV11-3 to TRBJ2-1; D gene uncertain. The CDR3 is 16 amino acids. Deletions cut 5 bases from V and 0 bases from J, with 14 bases between. The germline V gene encodes CDR1 SGHNT and CDR2 YENEEA. CDR3 bases: TGTGCCAGCAGCCGAGGTATAAGGAACTCCTACAATGAGCAGTTCTTC. Protein product: CASSRGIRNSYNEQFF.

As DNA, the CDR3 is TGTGCCACCAGCAGAGTGACTAGCGGGATTGCACAGTTCTTC. Its translation is CATSRVTSGIAQFF. The V call is TRBV15, the J call TRBJ2-1; 11 bases match TRBD2. CDR1 is LNHNV and CDR2 is YYDKDF in the germline V gene (reference sequence). The CDR3 sequence is 14 residues long. J lost 13 bases, V lost 1 base, and 6 bases had no gene match.

The rearrangement joins TRBV6-5 to TRBJ2-1; D remains unclear. V lost 0 bases and J 10 bases, leaving 4 bases between the germline ends. The CDR3 has 11 residues. Germline V gives CDR1 MNHEY, CDR2 SVGAGI. CDR3 region: CASSYSQEQFF. CDR3 bases: TGTGCCAGCAGTTACTCCCAAGAGCAGTTCTTC.

The chain links TRBV28 to TRBJ2-1; 11 bases are a match to TRBD2. The CDR3 totals 16 residues. V dropped 7 bases and J dropped 7; count of bases not matched to a gene: 12. Per germline, CDR1 MDHEN and CDR2 SYDVKM. CDR3 sequence reads: CASTIISGRAKNEQFF. CDR3 in DNA: TGTGCCAGCACCATCATTAGCGGGAGGGCCAAGAATGAGCAGTTCTTC. Filled out from reference TRBV28 and TRBJ2-1, the complete variable domain reads DVKVTQSSRYLVKRTGEKVFLECVQDMDHENMFWYRQDPGLGLRLIYFSYDVKMKEKGDIPEGYSVSREKKERFSLILESASTNQTSMYLCASTIISGRAKNEQFFGPGTRLTVL.

V gene TRBV6-5 combines with J gene TRBJ2-1; possible D gene TRBD2, 5 bases. The CDR3 has 15 amino acids. CDR1 is MNHEY and CDR2 is SVGAGI in the germline V gene. V lost 8 bases, J lost 5 bases, and 19 bases lay in between. For the CDR3, the DNA is TGTGCCAGCCCTGGGTTGGTGTTGAGGGACAATGAGCAGTTCTTC. Translating gives CASPGLVLRDNEQFF.

The chain couples TRBV14 to TRBJ2-1; perhaps TRBD2 as D (6 bases). The V end was cut by 1 base, the J end by 7 bases, with 17 bases between. Germline CDR1 SGHDN, CDR2 FVKESK. This CDR3 has 16 amino acids. CDR3 bases: TGTGCCAGCAGCCAAGCTCTAACTAGCACTCTGAATGAGCAGTTCTTC. Encoded protein: CASSQALTSTLNEQFF.

The V and J genes are TRBV5-1 and TRBJ1-4; D call uncertain. V was trimmed by 0 bases and J by 7 bases, leaving 16 bases between them. Looked up from germline, CDR1 is SGHRS and CDR2 is YFSETQ. CDR3 size: 16 residues. This CDR3 reads CASSLGASSFTEKLFF. CDR3 bases: TGCGCCAGCAGCTTGGGAGCCTCATCGTTTACTGAAAAACTGTTTTTT.

This chain uses TRBV20-1 with TRBJ1-1, with TRBD1 matching 9 bases. After removal of 3 bases from V and 11 bases from J, the junction contained 4 bases not matched to a gene. CDR3 length equals 11 residues. CDR1 is DFQATT and CDR2 is SNEGSKA in the germline V gene (reference sequence). The CDR3 DNA sequence: TGCAGTGCTAGCGACAGGGGGAAGGCTTTCTTT. Translating gives CSASDRGKAFF.

V gene TRBV7-9 combines with J gene TRBJ1-5, with D uncertain. Trimming removed 1 base at V and 6 bases at J, with 13 bases between. This CDR3 has 15 amino acids. Looked up from germline, CDR1 is SEHNR and CDR2 is FQNEAQ (reference sequence). CDR3 amino acids: CASSLGRGLGQPQHF. The CDR3 DNA reads as TGTGCCAGCAGCTTAGGGCGGGGTTTGGGTCAGCCCCAGCATTTT.

This chain joins TRBV7-2 and TRBJ1-5; no clear D. The CDR3 is 15 amino acids. CDR1 is SGHTA and CDR2 is FQGNSA in the germline V gene. Between the trimmed V and J ends, which lost 5 bases and 6 bases, there was a span of 17 bases. This chain's CDR3 is CASSPHAGRGQPQHF. The CDR3 DNA reads TGTGCCAGCAGCCCGCACGCTGGGCGGGGTCAGCCCCAGCATTTT.

This rearrangement joins TRBV9 to TRBJ2-7, with D maybe TRBD1 (7 bases). V was cut by 4 bases and J by 1 base, with 12 bases left in between. In germline, CDR1 is SGDLS, CDR2 YYNGEE. The CDR3 is 14 amino acids. CDR3 residues: CASSTRDSSYEQYF. Written as DNA, the CDR3 is TGTGCCAGCAGCACGCGGGACAGTTCCTACGAGCAGTACTTC.

On this clone: At one of its ends the junction is not consistent with the germline gene, which may arise from a read error. The chain combines TRBV7-9 with TRBJ2-4; perhaps TRBD1 as D (6 bases). The CDR3 is 12 amino acids. Germline V gene lookup returns CDR1 SEHNR and CDR2 FQNEAQ (reference sequence). The CDR3 DNA is TGTGCCAGCAGCTTATTAGACAGGTTCATGGACTTC. It codes for CASSLLDRFMDF.

This clone was detected only a few times. The genes are TRBV28 and TRBJ2-1; TRBD2 matches 8 bases. The V gene's germline CDR1 is MDHEN and CDR2 SYDVKM. The CDR3 has 15 residues. Trimming at V came to 7 bases and at J to 7 bases, leaving 12 bases not matched to a gene. CDR3: CASTRGGPPGNEQFF. The CDR3 DNA reads as TGTGCCAGCACCCGGGGGGGGCCCCCGGGGAATGAGCAGTTCTTC.